The subject of this entry is one TCR beta chain. Germline CDR1 and CDR2: KGHSH and LQKENI. The junction had 6 bases not matched to a gene; V was cut back by 4 bases and J by 1 base. The CDR3 totals 16 residues. This sample was included in a study of Graves' ophthalmopathy and Graves' hyperthyroidism. Study as a whole: Peripheral blood was gathered at the point of initial diagnosis, before any treatment started.

Orbital computed tomography and thyroid ultrasound, along with TRAb, serum thyroxine and clinical symptoms, underpinned diagnosis. The TCR beta CDR3 regions underwent amplification from RNA transcripts. A first-round RT-PCR used HTBI primers, followed by a second-round multiplex PCR. In TCRdb, the multiplex PCR reads were re-called with MiXCR into one record per CDR3 protein. This sample has roughly 14,000 distinct CDR3 sequences, with about 50% found just once. The sample was peripheral blood. This chain links TRBV18 with TRBJ1-1; 10 nucleotides line up with TRBD1. This TCR came from a woman in her twenties or thirties with Graves' ophthalmopathy. The CDR3 region has the DNA TGTGCCAGCTCACGACAGGGGGCGGAGGCGAACACTGAAGCTTTCTTT. Its protein is CASSRQGAEANTEAFF.